This T cell receptor (beta chain) was captured by sequencing in a study of post-analysis software for immune sequencing data. Study-level information: Recorded subtypes: relapsing-remitting, secondary progressive, progressive-relapsing; some patients unannotated. Notes on the study in general: Significantly lower normalized Chao1 diversity was found in patients with multiple sclerosis relative to controls. Comparison of patients with controls showed a handful of TRBV segments more frequent in patients, TRBV5-6, TRBV5-1 and TRBV20-1 among them.

TCR beta cDNA libraries included unique molecular identifiers. Roughly 500,000 cDNA molecules were recovered from an input of about 1 to 10 million T cells. TCRdb processed the PCR reads anew with MiXCR; each CDR3 protein has one entry. The sample holds 650,000 to 850,000 distinct CDR3 sequences; approximately 44% are singletons and the top ten take 4.9%. As concerns this clonotype: The antigen remains undetermined.

Germline assignment: CDR1 SQVTM and CDR2 ANQGSEA. The V and J ends lost 5 bases and 5 bases, in that order; junction bases with no gene match: 4. The CDR3 runs to 12 residues. Source material: blood. The sequence was collected from a girl aged 10 to 17 with multiple sclerosis. The rearrangement joins TRBV29-1 to TRBJ2-7; 9 bases match TRBD1. CDR3 sequence: CSVWDRVHEQYF. DNA for the CDR3: TGCAGCGTTTGGGACAGGGTCCACGAGCAGTACTTC.